This T cell receptor (beta chain) stems from a study of blood T cell repertoires in COVID-19. Looking at the study overall: Spain, Italy and the United States supplied samples that represented acute and convalescent COVID-19. From T cells, B-cell-depleted T cells, or PBMCs came the material, which was cDNA or gDNA.

In germline, CDR1 is SGHTA, CDR2 FQGNSA. V gave up 8 bases and J gave up 6 bases; unmatched junction bases: 3. The CDR3 loop spans 13 amino acids. Original handling: Nucleated cell counts were estimated from reference gene primer amplification. Data came from immunoSEQ multiplex PCR; TCRdb stores just in-frame clones and leaves some out. Clonal size and the V and J genes are those of that table, whereas D and trimming came from the DNA. The sample lists approximately 200,000 clones, 70% to 90% occurring once. Specimen: peripheral blood. The V call is TRBV7-2, the J call TRBJ2-7; 14 nucleotides match TRBD2. The receptor comes from a man between 60 and 75 years old with acute or convalescent COVID-19. The CDR3 bases are TGTGCCAGCGCGGGACTAGCGGGAGTCGAGCAGTACTTC. Protein product: CASAGLAGVEQYF.